The 29 T cell receptor beta chains listed next were all sequenced from one sample in a study of blood T cell repertoires in COVID-19. Produced via immunoSEQ multiplex PCR; TCRdb's table is partial and in-frame only. This sample yields more than 110,000 clones, of which about three quarters are seen a single time; about an eighth belongs to the top ten. The sequenced sample consisted of peripheral blood. Receptors were obtained from a man of 80 years or more with acute or convalescent COVID-19.

The V gene is TRBV11-2, the J gene TRBJ1-4; possible D gene TRBD1, 5 bases. V was trimmed by 6 bases and J by 2 bases, leaving 13 bases between them. Germline V gives CDR1 SGHAT, CDR2 FQNNGV. This CDR3 comprises 15 residues. DNA of the CDR3: TGTGCCAGCAGGGGTATAGGGGCGACTAATGAAAAACTGTTTTTT. It specifies CASRGIGATNEKLFF.

This clone appeared once. The rearrangement links TRBV20-1 to TRBJ1-1; the D gene is possibly TRBD1 (5 bases). V dropped 3 bases and J dropped 1 base, with 9 bases sitting between them. This CDR3 comprises 13 residues. Germline CDR1 reads DFQATT; CDR2 reads SNEGSKA (reference sequence). This CDR3 reads CSASRGGNTEAFF. The CDR3 DNA reads TGCAGTGCTAGTCGGGGGGGGAACACTGAAGCTTTCTTT.

The chain carries TRBV30 and TRBJ2-7; 12 nucleotides line up with TRBD1. In germline, CDR1 is GTSNPN, CDR2 SVGIG (reference sequence). The CDR3 is 15 amino acids. The J segment lost 2 bases and the V segment lost 3 bases, leaving 5 bases of the junction unmatched. CDR3: CAWSRGQGAAYEQYF. The CDR3 DNA follows: TGTGCCTGGAGCAGGGGACAGGGGGCCGCCTACGAGCAGTACTTC.

The chain uses TRBV5-1 and TRBJ1-5; a weak D match, TRBD1 (5 bases). Germline V lookup: CDR1 SGHRS, CDR2 YFSETQ. V shed 2 bases and J shed 5 bases, with 14 bases lying between them. The CDR3 sequence is 15 residues long. CDR3 protein: CASSFDGAVDQPQHF. The CDR3 DNA is TGCGCCAGCAGCTTCGATGGGGCAGTCGATCAGCCCCAGCATTTT.

The chain couples TRBV28 to TRBJ2-7, with D tentatively TRBD2 (6 bases). Trimming stripped 8 bases from V and 4 bases from J, with 15 bases between. Germline V gives CDR1 MDHEN, CDR2 SYDVKM. The CDR3 loop spans 13 amino acids. DNA of the CDR3: TGTGCCAGCTTAAGGGAGGTTGGGTACGAGCAGTACTTC. This encodes CASLREVGYEQYF.

The chain recombines TRBV6-2 or TRBV6-3 with TRBJ2-6; D might be TRBD1 (7 bases). CDR1 and CDR2 (germline): MNHEY, SVGEGT. There are 18 residues in the CDR3. V lost 5 bases, J lost 0 bases, and 17 bases lay in between. The CDR3 DNA reads as TGTGCCAGCAGTAAACGACAGGGACTTAGCTCTGGGGCCAACGTCCTGACTTTC. Translating gives CASSKRQGLSSGANVLTF.

This chain links TRBV2 with TRBJ2-5, with no clear D. Germline V gene data show CDR1 as SNHLY and CDR2 as FYNNEI. The CDR3 totals 13 residues. Deletions cut 5 bases from V and 3 bases from J, with 10 bases between. CDR3 protein: CASSTYIKETQYF. The CDR3 DNA reads as TGTGCCAGCAGTACATACATAAAAGAGACCCAGTACTTC.

V usage is TRBV4-1 and J usage is TRBJ1-3, with D uncertain. V lost 1 base, J lost 2 bases, and 9 bases lay in between. The germline CDR1 and CDR2 sequences are MGHRA and YSYEKL. This CDR3 is 15 amino acids long. The DNA for the CDR3 is TGCGCCAGCAGCCAAGGAGCCGGGGCTGGAAACACCATATATTTT. Its protein is CASSQGAGAGNTIYF.

The V and J genes are TRBV4-3 and TRBJ1-2; D is unresolved. Trimming pared 1 base from V and 4 bases from J, leaving 19 bases between. This CDR3 is built from 17 residues. Germline V gives CDR1 LGHNA, CDR2 YSLEER. The CDR3 sequence: CASSQVVTEVFLYGYTF. CDR3 sequence (DNA): TGCGCCAGCAGCCAAGTTGTGACCGAGGTATTTCTCTATGGCTACACCTTC.

The sample holds a few counts of this clone. The chain combines TRBV3-1 (or the pseudogene TRBV3-2) with TRBJ1-1; no clear D gene. The CDR3 runs to 14 residues. Germline values: CDR1 LGHDT, CDR2 YNNKEL (reference sequence). Trimming took 4 bases from V and 4 from J, leaving 13 bases between them. The CDR3 DNA follows: TGTGCCAGCAGCCCGACCGACGGGTTCACTGAAGCTTTCTTT. Protein product: CASSPTDGFTEAFF.

The chain's CDR3 is CAWSVSQGSPLHF. The CDR3 nucleotides are TGTGCCTGGAGTGTATCACAGGGCTCACCCCTCCACTTT. This chain uses TRBV30 with TRBJ1-6, with D perhaps TRBD1 (6 bases). The CDR3 runs 13 residues. Per the germline V gene, CDR1 is GTSNPN and CDR2 is SVGIG (reference sequence). The V end was cut by 0 bases, the J end by 10 bases, with 10 bases between.

This chain connects TRBV9 to TRBJ1-1; D ambiguous. The CDR3 loop spans 15 amino acids. Trimming left V 4 bases short and J 3 bases short, with 16 bases between. Germline CDR1 is SGDLS and CDR2 is YYNGEE. CDR3 amino acids: CASSPDISSDTEAFF. The CDR3 region has the DNA TGTGCCAGCAGCCCCGACATAAGTTCGGACACTGAAGCTTTCTTT.

The chain couples TRBV16 to TRBJ1-5; D is undetermined. The germline V gene has CDR1 KGHSY and CDR2 FQNENV. V was clipped by 2 bases and J by 0 bases, with 5 bases between them. The CDR3 is 14 amino acids. The CDR3 loop reads CASSQGNSNQPQHF. CDR3 nucleotide sequence: TGTGCCAGCAGCCAAGGCAATAGCAATCAGCCCCAGCATTTT.

The V call is TRBV6-6, the J call TRBJ1-1; no clear D. Looked up from germline, CDR1 is MNHNY and CDR2 is SVGAGI (reference sequence). The length of the CDR3 is 12 residues. Between the trimmed V and J ends, which lost 3 bases and 4 bases, there was a span of 6 bases. This CDR3 is CASSYPSTEAFF. The DNA for the CDR3 is TGTGCCAGCAGTTATCCATCCACTGAAGCTTTCTTT.

This rearrangement joins TRBV25-1 to TRBJ1-6; 7 bases map to TRBD1. This CDR3 is 14 amino acids long. Germline V gene lookup returns CDR1 MGHDK and CDR2 SYGVNS. Losses at the gene ends were 3 bases for V and 8 bases for J; bases not matched to a gene: 4. The CDR3 region is CASSEGDSYSPLHF. The CDR3 DNA reads TGTGCCAGCAGTGAGGGGGACAGCTATTCACCCCTCCACTTT.

The chain employs TRBV7-2 and TRBJ1-3, with TRBD1 identical over 10 bases. Unmatched junction bases numbered 5, after V lost 8 bases and J lost 4 bases. Germline V gene data show CDR1 as SGHTA and CDR2 as FQGNSA. The CDR3 sequence is 14 residues long. CDR3 sequence reads: CASGTGAAGNTIYF. The CDR3 DNA reads as TGTGCCAGCGGGACAGGGGCAGCAGGAAACACCATATATTTT.

This chain joins TRBV2 and TRBJ2-5; D call uncertain. CDR1 and CDR2 from the germline V gene are SNHLY and FYNNEI. V shed 6 bases and J shed 4 bases, with 12 bases lying between them. The length of the CDR3 is 13 residues. The CDR3 protein is CASRPTGRETQYF. CDR3 sequence (DNA): TGTGCCAGCAGACCTACGGGTCGAGAGACCCAGTACTTC.

The chain is built from TRBV5-1 and TRBJ2-1, with 10 nucleotides matching TRBD2. Trimming took 0 bases from V and 10 from J; bases not matched to a gene: 7. CDR1 and CDR2 (germline): SGHRS, YFSETQ. The CDR3 runs 15 residues. The CDR3 reads CASSLASGGAREQFF. CDR3 nucleotides: TGCGCCAGCAGCTTGGCCAGCGGGGGGGCCAGGGAGCAGTTCTTC.

The chain couples TRBV19 to TRBJ1-5, with 7 bases that match TRBD1. Germline CDR1 LNHDA, CDR2 SQIVND (reference sequence). The CDR3 length is 16 residues. The V and J ends lost 6 bases and 1 base, in that order; junction bases with no gene match: 9. The DNA of the CDR3 is TGTGCCAGTAGACGACAGGGACGGGGAAGCAATCAGCCCCAGCATTTT. This gives the protein CASRRQGRGSNQPQHF.

The chain links TRBV5-5 to TRBJ1-4; D call uncertain. CDR3 length: 15 amino acids. Germline CDR1 is SGHKS and CDR2 is YYEKEE (reference sequence). Trimming pared 0 bases from V and 3 bases from J, leaving 9 bases between. The CDR3 region has the DNA TGTGCCAGCAGCTTGGGGCGGGGATCTAATGAAAAACTGTTTTTT. The encoded protein is CASSLGRGSNEKLFF. Full variable domain (outside the CDR3, taken from reference TRBV5-5 and TRBJ1-4): DAGVTQSPTHLIKTRGQQVTLRCSPISGHKSVSWYQQVLGQGPQFIFQYYEKEERGRGNFPDRFSARQFPNYSSELNVNALLLGDSALYLCASSLGRGSNEKLFFGSGTQLSVL.

This chain links TRBV5-1 with TRBJ2-3; D remains ambiguous. Germline V CDR1 and CDR2: SGHRS, YFSETQ. The CDR3 contains 13 residues. The V end lost 4 bases, the J end lost 7 bases, and 13 bases lay between the germline ends. CDR3 residues: CASSPRLANTQYF. The CDR3 nucleotides are TGCGCCAGCAGCCCGAGACTGGCAAATACGCAGTATTTT.

The gene calls are TRBV7-2 and TRBJ2-1; 7 nucleotides align to TRBD2. This CDR3 has 15 residues. Germline trimming cut 5 bases from V and 9 bases from J; bases unmatched to any gene: 13. Germline CDR1 SGHTA, CDR2 FQGNSA. The CDR3 DNA reads TGTGCCAGCAGCCCGGGGGGTTGGGGCGGGGGTGAGCAGTTCTTC. This sequence encodes CASSPGGWGGGEQFF.

J is TRBJ2-5 and V is TRBV5-4; a weak D match, TRBD1 (6 bases). CDR1 is SGHNT and CDR2 is YYREEE in the germline V gene (reference sequence). Trimming cost V 5 bases and J 5 bases, with 16 bases left between them. The CDR3 has 14 amino acids. CDR3 amino acids: CASRPGEWEETQYF. CDR3 sequence (DNA): TGTGCCAGCAGGCCAGGGGAGTGGGAGGAGACCCAGTACTTC.

The rearrangement joins TRBV4-2 to TRBJ2-5; no clear D gene. The germline V gene encodes CDR1 LGHNA and CDR2 YNFKEQ. Trimming stripped 6 bases from V and 5 bases from J, with 25 bases between. This CDR3 has 17 amino acids. In DNA, the CDR3 is TGTGCCAGCAGTAAAAAGGTTGCGAGAGGAGATCGGGAGACCCAGTACTTC. Amino acids: CASSKKVARGDRETQYF.

The rearrangement links TRBV18 to TRBJ1-3; D is ambiguous. From germline, CDR1 is KGHSH and CDR2 LQKENI. The germline V and J ends were trimmed by 6 bases and 5 bases, with 17 bases remaining between them. This CDR3 is built from 15 residues. The CDR3 DNA sequence: TGTGCCAGCTCCCCCGATGGCGGGGATAGAAACACCATATATTTT. It translates to CASSPDGGDRNTIYF.

This clone was recorded only once. The CDR3 DNA reads TGTGCCAGTAGTATAAGTGCGGTCGGCCCCCGCCAGCATTTT. Amino acid sequence: CASSISAVGPRQHF. The chain couples TRBV19 to TRBJ1-5, with D unclear. Per germline, CDR1 LNHDA and CDR2 SQIVND (reference sequence). V lost 2 bases and J 12 bases, leaving 17 bases between the germline ends. This CDR3 has 14 residues.

The V and J genes are TRBV9 and TRBJ2-1; D is perhaps TRBD1 (5 bases). The CDR3 runs to 13 residues. Germline CDR1 SGDLS, CDR2 YYNGEE. With 3 bases removed from V and 6 bases from J, the gap between germline ends came to 10 bases. The CDR3 is CASSAPTGNEQFF. The CDR3 DNA follows: TGTGCCAGCAGCGCCCCCACAGGCAATGAGCAGTTCTTC.

The genes are TRBV7-3 and TRBJ2-3; 13 bases match TRBD2. Looked up from germline, CDR1 is SGHTA and CDR2 is FQGTGA. V shed 5 bases, J shed 2 bases, and the junction held 4 bases outside the gene matches. The CDR3 is made up of 16 amino acids. The DNA of the CDR3 is TGTGCCAGCAGCCGGACTAGCGGGGGAATCACAGATACGCAGTATTTT. This codes for CASSRTSGGITDTQYF.

This clone appeared a single time. The genes are TRBV6-5 and TRBJ2-5, with D possibly TRBD2 on 6 matching bases. Trimming took 8 bases from V and 2 from J, leaving 9 bases between them. The CDR3 spans 12 residues. Per germline, CDR1 MNHEY and CDR2 SVGAGI. DNA for the CDR3: TGTGCCAGCTCCAGCGGGCAAGAGACCCAGTACTTC. Amino acids: CASSSGQETQYF.